The present TCR beta chain was sequenced within a study of T cell responses to AZD1222 COVID-19 vaccine. Generated by immunoSEQ multiplex PCR, the TCRdb table keeps only in-frame clones and is missing some. There are more than 85,000 clones in the sample; 88% occur only once, and about 1.6% lies in the top ten. Study conclusions and caveats: Of spike-specific TCRs, nearly half reportedly target regions left unmutated in variants. The study identified only six AZD1222 recipients as seropositive at baseline.

Remarks on this clone: The antigen remains unidentified.

The germline V gene encodes CDR1 MNHEY and CDR2 SVGAGI. The V gene lost 0 bases and the J gene lost 3 bases, with 11 bases spanning the gap. The CDR3 is 15 residues long. The chain links TRBV6-5 to TRBJ1-1; D might be TRBD1 (6 bases). Source: peripheral blood, taken on day 0 of AZD1222 vaccination. The TCR comes from an adult in good health. The CDR3 reads CASSYSTAGDTEAFF. Written as DNA, the CDR3 is TGTGCCAGCAGTTACTCGACGGCAGGGGACACTGAAGCTTTCTTT.